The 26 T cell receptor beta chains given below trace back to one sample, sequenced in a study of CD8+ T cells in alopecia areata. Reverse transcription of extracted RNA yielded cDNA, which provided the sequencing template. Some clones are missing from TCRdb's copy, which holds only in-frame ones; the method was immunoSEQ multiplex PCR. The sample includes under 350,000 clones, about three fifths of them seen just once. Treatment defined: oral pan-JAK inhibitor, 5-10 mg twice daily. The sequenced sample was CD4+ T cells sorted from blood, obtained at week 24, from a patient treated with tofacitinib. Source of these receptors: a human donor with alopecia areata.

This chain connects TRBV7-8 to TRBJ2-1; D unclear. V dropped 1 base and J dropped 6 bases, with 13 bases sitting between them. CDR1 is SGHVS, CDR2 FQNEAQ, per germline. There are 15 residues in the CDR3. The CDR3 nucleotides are TGTGCCAGCAGCTTAGAACTTACCTTGGGCAATGAGCAGTTCTTC. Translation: CASSLELTLGNEQFF.

In nucleotides, the CDR3 is TGTGCCACCAGCAGAGTTAAGGGGGAGGCTTTCTTT. It yields the protein CATSRVKGEAFF. This chain connects TRBV15 to TRBJ1-1; TRBD1 is a possible D gene (6 bases). V was trimmed by 1 base and J by 11 bases, leaving 11 bases between them. Germline lookup yields CDR1 LNHNV and CDR2 YYDKDF (reference sequence). This CDR3 is built from 12 residues.

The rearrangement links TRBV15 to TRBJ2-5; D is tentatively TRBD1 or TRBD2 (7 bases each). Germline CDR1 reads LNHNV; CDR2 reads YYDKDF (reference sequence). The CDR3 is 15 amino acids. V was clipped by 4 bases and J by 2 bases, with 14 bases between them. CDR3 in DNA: TGTGCCACCAGCATTGGCAGGGGGGGTCAAGAGACCCAGTACTTC. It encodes CATSIGRGGQETQYF.

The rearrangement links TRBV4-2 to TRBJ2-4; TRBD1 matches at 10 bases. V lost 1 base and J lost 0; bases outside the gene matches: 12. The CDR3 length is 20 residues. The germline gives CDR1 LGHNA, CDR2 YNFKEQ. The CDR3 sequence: CASSQVSGTGVLLAKNIQYF. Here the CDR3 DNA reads TGTGCCAGCAGCCAAGTATCCGGGACAGGGGTGTTACTAGCCAAAAACATTCAGTACTTC.

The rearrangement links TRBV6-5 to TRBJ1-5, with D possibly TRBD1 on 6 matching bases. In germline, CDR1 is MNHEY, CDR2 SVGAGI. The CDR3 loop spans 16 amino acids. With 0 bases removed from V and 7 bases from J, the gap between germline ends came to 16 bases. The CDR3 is CASSYSPYRVGQPQHF. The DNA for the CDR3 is TGTGCCAGCAGTTACTCACCTTACAGGGTTGGACAGCCCCAGCATTTT.

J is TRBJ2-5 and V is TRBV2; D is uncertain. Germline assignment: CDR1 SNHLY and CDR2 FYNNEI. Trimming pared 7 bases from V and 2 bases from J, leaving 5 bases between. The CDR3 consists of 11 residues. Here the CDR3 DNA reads TGTGCCAGCAAGTATCAAGAGACCCAGTACTTC. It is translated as CASKYQETQYF.

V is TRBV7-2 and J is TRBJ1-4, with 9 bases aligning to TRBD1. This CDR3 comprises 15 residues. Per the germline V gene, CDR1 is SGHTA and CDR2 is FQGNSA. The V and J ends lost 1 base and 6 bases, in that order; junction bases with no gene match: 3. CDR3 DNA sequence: TGTGCCAGCAGCTTAGTGGGACAGGGATATGAAAAACTGTTTTTT. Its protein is CASSLVGQGYEKLFF.

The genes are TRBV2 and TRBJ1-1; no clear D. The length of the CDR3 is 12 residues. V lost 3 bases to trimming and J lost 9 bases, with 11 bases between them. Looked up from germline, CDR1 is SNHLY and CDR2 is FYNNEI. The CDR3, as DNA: TGTGCCAGCAGTGAGACGGTTTCCCAAGCTTTCTTT. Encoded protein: CASSETVSQAFF. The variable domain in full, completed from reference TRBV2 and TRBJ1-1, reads EPEVTQTPSHQVTQMGQEVILRCVPISNHLYFYWYRQILGQKVEFLVSFYNNEISEKSEIFDDQFSVERPDGSNFTLKIRSTKLEDSAMYFCASSETVSQAFFGQGTRLTVV.

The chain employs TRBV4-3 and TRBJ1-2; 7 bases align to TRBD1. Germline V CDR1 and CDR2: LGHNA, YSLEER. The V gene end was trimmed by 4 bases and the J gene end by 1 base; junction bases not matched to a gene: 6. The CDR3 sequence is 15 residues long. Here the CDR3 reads CASSPSTGINYGYTF. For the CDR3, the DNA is TGCGCCAGCAGCCCGTCGACAGGGATTAACTATGGCTACACCTTC.

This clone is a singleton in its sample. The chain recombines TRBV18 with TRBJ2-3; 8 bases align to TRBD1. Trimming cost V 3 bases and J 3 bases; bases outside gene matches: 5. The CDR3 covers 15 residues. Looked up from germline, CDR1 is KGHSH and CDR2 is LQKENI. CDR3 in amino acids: CASSPRDRRTDTQYF. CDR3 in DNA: TGTGCCAGCTCACCCCGGGACAGGAGAACAGATACGCAGTATTTT.

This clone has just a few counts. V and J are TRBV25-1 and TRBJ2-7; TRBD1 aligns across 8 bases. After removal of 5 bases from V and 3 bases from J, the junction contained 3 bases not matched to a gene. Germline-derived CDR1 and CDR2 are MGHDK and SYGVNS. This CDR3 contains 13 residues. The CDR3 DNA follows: TGTGCCAGCAGTCAGGGGGCTTTCTACGAGCAGTACTTC. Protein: CASSQGAFYEQYF.

The DNA for the CDR3 is TGTGCCAGCAGCCCCTTAGCGGGGATCACAGATACGCAGTATTTT. Its translation is CASSPLAGITDTQYF. V and J are TRBV7-3 and TRBJ2-3; 8 nucleotides align to TRBD2. CDR3 length equals 15 residues. Germline lookup yields CDR1 SGHTA and CDR2 FQGTGA. Germline trimming cut 5 bases from V and 2 bases from J; bases unmatched to any gene: 6.

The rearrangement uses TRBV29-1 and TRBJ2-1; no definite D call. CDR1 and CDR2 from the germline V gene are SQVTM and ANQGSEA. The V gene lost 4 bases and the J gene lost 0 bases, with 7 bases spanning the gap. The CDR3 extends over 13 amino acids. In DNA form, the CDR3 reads TGCAGCGTTGCGGAGAGCTCCTACAATGAGCAGTTCTTC. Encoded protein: CSVAESSYNEQFF.

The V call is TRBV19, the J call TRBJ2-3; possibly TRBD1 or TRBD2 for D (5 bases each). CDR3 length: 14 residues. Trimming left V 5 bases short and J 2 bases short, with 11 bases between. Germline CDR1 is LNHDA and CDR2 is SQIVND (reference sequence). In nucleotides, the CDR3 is TGTGCCAGTAGTCGAGTCGGGGCCACAGATACGCAGTATTTT. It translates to CASSRVGATDTQYF.

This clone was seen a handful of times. CDR3 in amino acids: CAWRAGRSYNEQFF. Written as DNA, the CDR3 is TGTGCCTGGAGGGCGGGGAGGTCCTACAATGAGCAGTTCTTC. The V call is TRBV30, the J call TRBJ2-1; D possibly corresponds to TRBD2 (6 bases). V gave up 3 bases and J gave up 1 base, with 10 bases separating them. The CDR3 runs 14 residues. Germline CDR1 is GTSNPN and CDR2 is SVGIG (reference sequence). The full variable domain, in which reference TRBV30 and TRBJ2-1 provide the parts outside the CDR3, is SQTIHQWPATLVQPVGSPLSLECTVEGTSNPNLYWYRQAAGRGLQLLFYSVGIGQISSEVPQNLSASRPQDRQFILSSKKLLLSDSGFYLCAWRAGRSYNEQFFGPGTRLTVL.

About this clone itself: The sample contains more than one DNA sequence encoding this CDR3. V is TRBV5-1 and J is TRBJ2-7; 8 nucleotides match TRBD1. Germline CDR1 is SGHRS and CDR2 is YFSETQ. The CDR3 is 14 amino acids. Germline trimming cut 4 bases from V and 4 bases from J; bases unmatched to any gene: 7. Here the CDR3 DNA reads TGCGCCAGCAGCCTGGACAGGGACTCATACGAGCAGTACTTC. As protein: CASSLDRDSYEQYF.

The CDR3 nucleotides are TGCAGCCTAGCTGGAGGGTTGGGAGAGACCCAGTACTTC. Translation: CSLAGGLGETQYF. The gene calls are TRBV29-1 and TRBJ2-5; tentatively, D is TRBD2 (6 bases). The V gene lost 8 bases and the J gene lost 4 bases, with 17 bases spanning the gap. The CDR3 consists of 13 residues. CDR1 SQVTM and CDR2 ANQGSEA come from the germline V gene.

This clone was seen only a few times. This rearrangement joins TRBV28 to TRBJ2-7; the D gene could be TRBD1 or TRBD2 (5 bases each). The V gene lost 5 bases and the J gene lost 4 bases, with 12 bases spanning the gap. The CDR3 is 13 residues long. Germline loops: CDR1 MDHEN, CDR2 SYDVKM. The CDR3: CASSLGALYEQYF. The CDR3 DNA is TGTGCCAGCAGTCTCGGGGCCCTTTACGAGCAGTACTTC.

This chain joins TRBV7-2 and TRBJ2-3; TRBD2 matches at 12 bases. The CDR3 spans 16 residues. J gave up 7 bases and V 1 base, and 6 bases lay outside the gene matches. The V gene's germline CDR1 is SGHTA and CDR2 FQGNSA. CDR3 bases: TGTGCCAGCAGCTTAGGCCTAGCGGGGGGGCAATATACGCAGTATTTT. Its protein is CASSLGLAGGQYTQYF.

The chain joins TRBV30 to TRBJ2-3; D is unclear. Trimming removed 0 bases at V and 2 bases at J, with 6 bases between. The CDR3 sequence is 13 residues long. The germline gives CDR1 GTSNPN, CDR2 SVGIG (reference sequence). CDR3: CAWSVLNTDTQYF. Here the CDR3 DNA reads TGTGCCTGGAGTGTACTCAACACAGATACGCAGTATTTT.

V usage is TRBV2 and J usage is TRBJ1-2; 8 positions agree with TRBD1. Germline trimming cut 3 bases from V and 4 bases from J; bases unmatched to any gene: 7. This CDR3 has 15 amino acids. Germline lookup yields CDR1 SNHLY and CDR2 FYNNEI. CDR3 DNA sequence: TGTGCCAGCAGTGATTTGGCAGGGGGCGGCTATGGCTACACCTTC. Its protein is CASSDLAGGGYGYTF.

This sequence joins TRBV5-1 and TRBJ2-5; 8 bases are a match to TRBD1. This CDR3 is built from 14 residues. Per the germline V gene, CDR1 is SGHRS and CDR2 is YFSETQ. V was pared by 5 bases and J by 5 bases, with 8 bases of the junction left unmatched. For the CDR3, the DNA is TGCGCCAGCAGACCCTCCAACAGGGGGGAGACCCAGTACTTC. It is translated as CASRPSNRGETQYF.

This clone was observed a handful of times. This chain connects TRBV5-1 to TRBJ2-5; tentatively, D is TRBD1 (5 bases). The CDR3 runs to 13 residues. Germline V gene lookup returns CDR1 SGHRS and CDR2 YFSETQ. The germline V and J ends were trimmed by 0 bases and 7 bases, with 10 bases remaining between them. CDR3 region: CASSLDRLATQYF. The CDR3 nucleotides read TGCGCCAGCAGCTTGGACAGGCTCGCGACCCAGTACTTC.

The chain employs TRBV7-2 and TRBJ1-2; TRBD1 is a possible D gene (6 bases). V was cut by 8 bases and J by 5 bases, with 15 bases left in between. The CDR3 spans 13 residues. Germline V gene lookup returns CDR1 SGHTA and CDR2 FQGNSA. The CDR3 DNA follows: TGTGCCAGCGGTAGCGCAGGGGAGTATGGCTACACCTTC. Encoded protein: CASGSAGEYGYTF.

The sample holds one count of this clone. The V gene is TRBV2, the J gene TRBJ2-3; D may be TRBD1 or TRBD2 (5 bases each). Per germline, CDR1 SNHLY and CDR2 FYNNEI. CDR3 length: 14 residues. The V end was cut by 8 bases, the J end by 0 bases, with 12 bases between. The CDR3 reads CASYLGESTDTQYF. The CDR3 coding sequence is TGTGCCAGCTATTTAGGGGAGAGCACAGATACGCAGTATTTT.

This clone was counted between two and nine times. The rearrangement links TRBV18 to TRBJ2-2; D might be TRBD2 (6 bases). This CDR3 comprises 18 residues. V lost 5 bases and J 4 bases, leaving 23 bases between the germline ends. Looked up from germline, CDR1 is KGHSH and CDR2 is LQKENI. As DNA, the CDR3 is TGTGCCAGCTCAGCGATGCTGTTAAGGGAGGTCTCCACCGGGGAGCTGTTTTTT. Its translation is CASSAMLLREVSTGELFF.